Listed here are 12 T cell receptor beta chains from one sample, sequenced in a study of CD8 T cells in ankylosing spondylitis. One entry per CDR3 protein, called by TCRdb with MiXCR from the 5' RACE reads. The table includes 230,000 or so distinct CDR3 sequences, 18% detected once. The sequenced sample was blood, either unsorted or a sorted T cell fraction (not recorded which). The receptors were sampled from a male donor with ankylosing spondylitis or in good health (not recorded which).

The V and J genes are TRBV4-1 and TRBJ2-7; 12 bases agree with TRBD2. The germline V gene has CDR1 MGHRA and CDR2 YSYEKL. There are 15 residues in the CDR3. After removal of 4 bases from V and 6 bases from J, the junction contained 7 bases not matched to a gene. CDR3 DNA sequence: TGCGCCAGCAGCCCTCGACTAGCGGGAGCATCCGAGCAGTACTTC. This translates into CASSPRLAGASEQYF.

This clonotype came up a few times. J is TRBJ1-6 and V is TRBV7-8, with D possibly matching TRBD1 (5 bases). Germline assignment: CDR1 SGHVS and CDR2 FQNEAQ. This CDR3 spans 16 amino acids. V lost 5 bases and J lost 4, with 15 bases in between. The CDR3 sequence is CASSVKRGRYNSPLHF. The CDR3 nucleotides are TGTGCCAGCAGCGTAAAACGGGGACGGTATAATTCACCCCTCCACTTT.

This clonotype has only a few counts. The chain links TRBV7-3 to TRBJ2-1; weak D call: TRBD2 (6 bases). V was cut by 5 bases and J by 6 bases, with 14 bases left in between. The germline gives CDR1 SGHTA, CDR2 FQGTGA. The length of the CDR3 is 14 residues. The CDR3 protein is CASSTTSWGNEQFF. DNA of the CDR3: TGTGCCAGCAGCACTACTAGCTGGGGCAATGAGCAGTTCTTC.

This clonotype was seen a handful of times. This sequence joins TRBV9 and TRBJ1-2; 10 nucleotides match TRBD1. V was clipped by 4 bases and J by 4 bases; unmatched bases: 4. The germline V gene encodes CDR1 SGDLS and CDR2 YYNGEE. The CDR3 has 14 residues. CDR3 DNA sequence: TGTGCCAGCAGCCCCCGGACAGGGGGCTATGGCTACACCTTC. Translated, it gives CASSPRTGGYGYTF.

The chain couples TRBV29-1 to TRBJ2-3; a possible D gene is TRBD2 (6 bases). The V and J ends lost 1 base and 3 bases respectively, with 14 bases between them. This CDR3 has 15 residues. CDR1 SQVTM and CDR2 ANQGSEA come from the germline V gene. CDR3 loop: CSVEGGFRGTDTQYF. CDR3 DNA: TGCAGCGTTGAAGGGGGGTTTCGGGGGACAGATACGCAGTATTTT.

This clonotype was counted only a few times. The genes are TRBV20-1 and TRBJ2-1; D might be TRBD1 or TRBD2, each matching 5 bases. This CDR3 region has 15 residues. Trimming cost V 3 bases and J 9 bases, with 21 bases left between them. The germline V gene encodes CDR1 DFQATT and CDR2 SNEGSKA (reference sequence). The CDR3 DNA follows: TGCAGTGCTAGGGACCCGACTTTTGATGGGACTGAGCAGTTCTTC. Translation gives CSARDPTFDGTEQFF.

This clonotype was found a few times. V is TRBV19 and J is TRBJ1-1, with a possible D match to TRBD1 (5 bases). The CDR3 length is 12 residues. V lost 11 bases and J lost 3, with 13 bases in between. The V gene's germline CDR1 is LNHDA and CDR2 SQIVND (reference sequence). CDR3 DNA: TGTGCCTCCTGGGGGGAGGACACTGAAGCTTTCTTT. Translation gives CASWGEDTEAFF.

The genes are TRBV20-1 and TRBJ1-5; D not resolved. The CDR3 consists of 12 residues. V lost 4 bases to trimming and J lost 7 bases, with 11 bases between them. Per germline, CDR1 DFQATT and CDR2 SNEGSKA (reference sequence). In nucleotides, the CDR3 is TGCAGTGCTACCACAGTCGAACAGCCCCAGCATTTT. This sequence encodes CSATTVEQPQHF.

The table lists this clonotype with a few counts. The J gene is TRBJ1-1, the V gene TRBV9; D remains unclear. The V gene's germline CDR1 is SGDLS and CDR2 YYNGEE. The CDR3 has 13 residues. V lost 4 bases and J 10 bases, leaving 17 bases between the germline ends. This CDR3 reads CASSPKAGVGAFF. The CDR3 coding sequence is TGTGCCAGCAGCCCCAAAGCTGGAGTGGGAGCTTTCTTT.

The chain uses TRBV7-9 and TRBJ2-1, with 12 bases that match TRBD2. From germline, CDR1 is SEHNR and CDR2 FQNEAQ (reference sequence). The CDR3 extends over 16 amino acids. The junction had 6 bases not matched to a gene; V was cut back by 5 bases and J by 4 bases. CDR3 nucleotides: TGTGCCAGCAGCGACGGACTAGCGGGGAGTTACAATGAGCAGTTCTTC. It codes for CASSDGLAGSYNEQFF.

This clonotype was seen a few times. The chain has TRBV4-3 and TRBJ2-1; perhaps TRBD2 as D (6 bases). This CDR3 is built from 15 residues. Germline CDR1 LGHNA, CDR2 YSLEER. Trimming shortened V by 1 base and J by 8 bases, and 15 bases separated the two germline ends. In DNA, the CDR3 is TGCGCCAGCAGCCAAGTTGGACGGGAGAACGATGAGCAGTTCTTC. It encodes CASSQVGRENDEQFF.

This clonotype was recorded at least ten times. The chain joins TRBV5-1 to TRBJ2-1, with TRBD2 as a possible D gene (6 bases). The CDR3 runs 14 residues. V lost 4 bases to trimming and J lost 7 bases, with 15 bases between them. Germline values: CDR1 SGHRS, CDR2 YFSETQ. The CDR3 here is CASSRDFPGNEQFF. DNA of the CDR3: TGCGCCAGCAGCCGGGACTTCCCCGGGAATGAGCAGTTCTTC.